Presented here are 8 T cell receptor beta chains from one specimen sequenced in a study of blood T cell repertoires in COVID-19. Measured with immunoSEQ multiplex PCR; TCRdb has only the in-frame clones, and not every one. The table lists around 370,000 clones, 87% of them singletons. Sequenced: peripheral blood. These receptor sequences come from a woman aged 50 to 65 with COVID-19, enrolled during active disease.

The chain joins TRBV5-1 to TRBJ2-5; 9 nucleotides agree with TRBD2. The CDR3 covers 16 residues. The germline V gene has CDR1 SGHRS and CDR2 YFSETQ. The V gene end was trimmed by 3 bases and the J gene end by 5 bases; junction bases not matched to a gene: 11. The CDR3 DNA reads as TGCGCCAGCAGCTCCTCGATAGCGGGAGCTGGTGAGACCCAGTACTTC. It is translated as CASSSSIAGAGETQYF.

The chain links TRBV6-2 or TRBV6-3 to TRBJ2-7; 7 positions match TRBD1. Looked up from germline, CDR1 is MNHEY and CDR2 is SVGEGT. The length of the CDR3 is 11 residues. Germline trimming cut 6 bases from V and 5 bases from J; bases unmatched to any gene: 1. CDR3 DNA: TGTGCCAGCAGCAGGGGGAACGAGCAGTACTTC. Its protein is CASSRGNEQYF.

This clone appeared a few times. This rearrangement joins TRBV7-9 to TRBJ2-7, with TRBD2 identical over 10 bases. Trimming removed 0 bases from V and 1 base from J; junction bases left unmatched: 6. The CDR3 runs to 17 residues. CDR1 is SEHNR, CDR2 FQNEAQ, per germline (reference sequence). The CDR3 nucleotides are TGTGCCAGCAGCTTAGCGAGAGCGGGAGGGGGATCCTACGAGCAGTACTTC. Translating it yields CASSLARAGGGSYEQYF.

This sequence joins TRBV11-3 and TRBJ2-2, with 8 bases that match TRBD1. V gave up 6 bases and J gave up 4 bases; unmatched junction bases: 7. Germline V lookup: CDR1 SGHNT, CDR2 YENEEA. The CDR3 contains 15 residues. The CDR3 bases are TGTGCCAGCAGACCACAGGGGGGCACCACCGGGGAGCTGTTTTTT. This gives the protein CASRPQGGTTGELFF.

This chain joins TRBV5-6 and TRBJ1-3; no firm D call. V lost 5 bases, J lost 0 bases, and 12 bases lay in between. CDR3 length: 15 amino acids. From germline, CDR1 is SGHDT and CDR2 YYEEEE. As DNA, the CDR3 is TGTGCCAGCAGATCTGGCCCCTTCTCTGGAAACACCATATATTTT. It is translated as CASRSGPFSGNTIYF.

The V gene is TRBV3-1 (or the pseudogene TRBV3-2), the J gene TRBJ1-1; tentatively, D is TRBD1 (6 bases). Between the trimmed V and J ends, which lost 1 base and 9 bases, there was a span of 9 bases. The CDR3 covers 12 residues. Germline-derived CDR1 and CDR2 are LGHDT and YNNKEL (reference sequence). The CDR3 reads CASSQVGTKAFF. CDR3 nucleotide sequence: TGTGCCAGCAGCCAAGTCGGGACAAAAGCTTTCTTT.

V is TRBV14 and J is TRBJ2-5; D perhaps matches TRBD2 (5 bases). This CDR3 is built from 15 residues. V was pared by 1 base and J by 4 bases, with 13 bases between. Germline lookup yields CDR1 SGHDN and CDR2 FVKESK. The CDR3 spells CASSQVTISGETQYF. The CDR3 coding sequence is TGTGCCAGCAGCCAAGTGACTATAAGCGGAGAGACCCAGTACTTC.

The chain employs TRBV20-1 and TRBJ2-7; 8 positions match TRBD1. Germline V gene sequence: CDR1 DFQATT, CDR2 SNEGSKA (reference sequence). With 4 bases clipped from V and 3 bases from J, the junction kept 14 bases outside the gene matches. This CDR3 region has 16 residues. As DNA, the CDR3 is TGCAGTGCTATTGACAGGGGTTGGATGGTGGGCTACGAGCAGTACTTC. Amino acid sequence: CSAIDRGWMVGYEQYF.